This T cell receptor (beta chain) was documented in a study of memory CD4+ T cells and cytomegalovirus serostatus. Single viable CD3+CD4+CD8-CD45RO+ cells were sorted as the memory CD4+ T cells. This CDR3 contains 20 residues. Losses at the gene ends were 3 bases for V and 2 bases for J; bases not matched to a gene: 23. CDR1 is SGHRS and CDR2 is YFSETQ in the germline V gene. The protocol was immunoSEQ multiplex PCR, while the TCRdb copy is restricted to in-frame clones and leaves out a portion. Of about 92,000 clones in the sample, under 90% were seen once. The chain links TRBV5-1 to TRBJ2-7, with TRBD1 matching 7 bases. Sequencing was performed on memory CD4+ T cells from blood. The TCR comes from an adult in good health and CMV-seropositive. CDR3 protein: CASSSPEVPPQGFLTYEQYF. DNA of the CDR3: TGCGCCAGCAGCTCGCCTGAGGTCCCCCCACAGGGGTTTCTTACCTACGAGCAGTACTTC.